A single sample gave rise to the 25 T cell receptor beta chains below, sequenced in a study of control samples from healthy donors and cancer patients. TCRdb keeps only in-frame clones here, not all; method: immunoSEQ multiplex PCR. There are about 230,000 clones in the sample; approximately 80% occur only once, and less than 15% lies in the top ten. Sequences were obtained from PBMCs. The receptors were gathered from a woman in her sixties or seventies with lung cancer.

This rearrangement joins TRBV7-9 to TRBJ1-3, with 8 bases that match TRBD1. The germline CDR1 and CDR2 sequences are SEHNR and FQNEAQ (reference sequence). The ends lost 5 bases at V and 0 bases at J; junction bases unmatched: 6. This CDR3 region has 16 residues. CDR3 coding DNA: TGTGCCAGCAGCATCGGACAGGGTAGCTCTGGAAACACCATATATTTT. Protein sequence: CASSIGQGSSGNTIYF. The complete variable domain, with remaining parts taken from reference TRBV7-9 and TRBJ1-3, reads DTGVSQNPRHKITKRGQNVTFRCDPISEHNRLYWYRQTLGQGPEFLTYFQNEAQLEKSRLLSDRFSAERPKGSFSTLEIQRTEQGDSAMYLCASSIGQGSSGNTIYFGEGSWLTVV.

This chain links TRBV28 with TRBJ1-6; unclear D gene. Germline assignment: CDR1 MDHEN and CDR2 SYDVKM. The ends were cut back, 8 bases at V and 0 bases at J, with 17 bases in the middle. This CDR3 is built from 17 residues. CDR3 protein: CASSWGPRSSYNSPLHF. The CDR3 region has the DNA TGTGCCAGCTCCTGGGGTCCTAGGAGCTCCTATAATTCACCCCTCCACTTT.

This chain connects TRBV6-5 to TRBJ2-1; 7 nucleotides agree with TRBD1. CDR1 is MNHEY and CDR2 is SVGAGI in the germline V gene. The CDR3 totals 12 residues. Trimming at V came to 11 bases and at J to 3 bases, leaving 4 bases not matched to a gene. CDR3 nucleotides: TGTGCCTCGGGACAGATCTACAATGAGCAGTTCTTC. Its translation: CASGQIYNEQFF.

As DNA, the CDR3 is TGCGCCGTCGGGACGGATAGCAATCAGCCCCAGCATTTT. Protein product: CAVGTDSNQPQHF. The chain is built from TRBV4-1 and TRBJ1-5; possibly TRBD1 for D (5 bases). The CDR3 covers 13 residues. Looked up from germline, CDR1 is MGHRA and CDR2 is YSYEKL. The V end was cut by 11 bases, the J end by 0 bases, with 11 bases between.

This chain connects TRBV10-2 to TRBJ2-7, with D possibly being TRBD2 (6 bases). From germline, CDR1 is WSHSY and CDR2 SAAADI. The CDR3 spans 14 residues. Deletions cut 6 bases from V and 2 bases from J, with 14 bases between. CDR3: CASRAGLGPYEQYF. Written as DNA, the CDR3 is TGCGCCAGCAGAGCGGGTTTGGGTCCCTACGAGCAGTACTTC.

This clone was picked up one time. V usage is TRBV5-1 and J usage is TRBJ1-1; D is uncertain. V lost 1 base and J lost 0, with 7 bases in between. The CDR3 is 14 amino acids. From germline, CDR1 is SGHRS and CDR2 YFSETQ. The CDR3: CASSLIDMNTEAFF. The DNA of the CDR3 is TGCGCCAGCAGCTTGATTGACATGAACACTGAAGCTTTCTTT.

The rearrangement uses TRBV5-1 and TRBJ2-7; 8 bases map to TRBD2. The germline V gene has CDR1 SGHRS and CDR2 YFSETQ. The CDR3 has 15 amino acids. Trimming at V came to 0 bases and at J to 6 bases, leaving 8 bases not matched to a gene. As DNA, the CDR3 is TGCGCCAGCAGCTTGGCTCCGGGGGGGCCCTCCGAGCAGTACTTC. Residues: CASSLAPGGPSEQYF. Variable domain in full (rest from reference TRBV5-1 and TRBJ2-7): KAGVTQTPRYLIKTRGQQVTLSCSPISGHRSVSWYQQTPGQGLQFLFEYFSETQRNKGNFPGRFSGRQFSNSRSEMNVSTLELGDSALYLCASSLAPGGPSEQYFGPGTRLTVT.

This chain links TRBV5-1 with TRBJ1-1; 8 bases map to TRBD1. Germline V gene sequence: CDR1 SGHRS, CDR2 YFSETQ. Unmatched junction bases numbered 6, after V lost 4 bases and J lost 7 bases. This CDR3 is 13 amino acids long. CDR3 coding DNA: TGCGCCAGCAGCGTTGACGGACAGGGTGAAGCTTTCTTT. Protein: CASSVDGQGEAFF.

The V and J genes are TRBV6-2 or TRBV6-3 and TRBJ2-6; 9 bases map to TRBD1. The CDR3 consists of 19 residues. V was pared by 0 bases and J by 2 bases, with 8 bases of the junction left unmatched. Germline V gives CDR1 MNHEY, CDR2 SVGEGT. The CDR3 spells CASSYSLDRGSAGANVLTF. The CDR3 region has the DNA TGTGCCAGCAGTTACTCGTTGGACAGGGGATCCGCTGGGGCCAACGTCCTGACTTTC.

The J gene is TRBJ1-2, the V gene TRBV18; no firm D call. The CDR3 loop spans 16 amino acids. Trimming left V 2 bases short and J 4 bases short, with 17 bases between. Germline loops: CDR1 KGHSH, CDR2 LQKENI. In DNA, the CDR3 is TGTGCCAGCTCACCAATCGCAACCGGGAGCCCCTATGGCTACACCTTC. Translating it yields CASSPIATGSPYGYTF. Variable domain in full (rest from reference TRBV18 and TRBJ1-2): NAGVMQNPRHLVRRRGQEARLRCSPMKGHSHVYWYRQLPEEGLKFMVYLQKENIIDESGMPKERFSAEFPKEGPSILRIQQVVRGDSAAYFCASSPIATGSPYGYTFGSGTRLTVV.

This clone was seen a handful of times. Additional DNA sequences in this sample encode the identical CDR3. CDR3 DNA: TGTGCCAGCTCACCGGGGGCTGGGGACACTGAAGCTTTCTTT. Translating it yields CASSPGAGDTEAFF. The chain uses TRBV18 and TRBJ1-1; tentative D call: TRBD1 (6 bases). CDR3 length: 14 residues. The germline V gene encodes CDR1 KGHSH and CDR2 LQKENI. V gave up 3 bases and J gave up 3 bases, with 11 bases separating them.

The chain links TRBV2 to TRBJ1-1, with 11 bases identical to TRBD1. The CDR3 extends over 15 amino acids. Looked up from germline, CDR1 is SNHLY and CDR2 is FYNNEI. With 6 bases clipped from V and 5 bases from J, the junction kept 8 bases outside the gene matches. This CDR3 reads CASSRSGTGGTEAFF. In DNA form, the CDR3 reads TGTGCCAGCAGCCGGAGTGGGACAGGGGGGACTGAAGCTTTCTTT.

The J gene is TRBJ2-3, the V gene TRBV25-1; possibly TRBD1 or TRBD2 for D (5 bases each). Germline CDR1 reads MGHDK; CDR2 reads SYGVNS. V dropped 1 base and J dropped 0 bases, with 8 bases sitting between them. There are 15 residues in the CDR3. CDR3 sequence: CASSEFGDSTDTQYF. CDR3 DNA sequence: TGTGCCAGCAGTGAATTTGGGGACAGCACAGATACGCAGTATTTT.

The chain links TRBV3-1 (or the pseudogene TRBV3-2) to TRBJ1-1; D not certain. V was clipped by 1 base and J by 7 bases, with 13 bases between them. Germline V gives CDR1 LGHDT, CDR2 YNNKEL (reference sequence). The length of the CDR3 is 14 residues. This CDR3 is CASSQGGHTGEAFF. CDR3 DNA: TGTGCCAGCAGCCAAGGGGGTCACACCGGTGAAGCTTTCTTT.

This clone was seen only once. The J gene is TRBJ2-1, the V gene TRBV5-4; the match to TRBD2 covers 9 bases. V lost 7 bases and J lost 7; bases outside the gene matches: 12. The germline CDR1 and CDR2 sequences are SGHNT and YYREEE (reference sequence). The CDR3 has 15 residues. The CDR3 sequence: CASAFSGSLSNEQFF. The CDR3 DNA sequence: TGTGCCAGCGCTTTTAGCGGGAGTCTATCAAATGAGCAGTTCTTC.

In its sample, this clone was seen once. CDR3 nucleotides: TGCGCCAGCAGCTCGAACCCGACAGGGGCAGATACGCAGTATTTT. Protein sequence: CASSSNPTGADTQYF. The rearrangement uses TRBV5-1 and TRBJ2-3; 8 bases are a match to TRBD1. Germline V gene lookup returns CDR1 SGHRS and CDR2 YFSETQ. The CDR3 consists of 15 residues. J lost 4 bases, V lost 3 bases, and 7 bases had no gene match.

To note about this clone: A much larger clonotype is one base distant, so this may be a read error. This sample includes further DNA sequences coding for the same CDR3. The chain uses TRBV18 and TRBJ2-7; D is ambiguous. The V end lost 2 bases, the J end lost 3 bases, and 2 bases lay between the germline ends. The CDR3 loop spans 11 amino acids. CDR1 KGHSH and CDR2 LQKENI come from the germline V gene. The CDR3 nucleotides read TGTGCCAGCTCACCAGGCTACGAGCAGTACTTC. It specifies CASSPGYEQYF.

The chain employs TRBV5-8 and TRBJ2-7, with a tentative D call TRBD2 (5 bases). The length of the CDR3 is 13 residues. Germline loops: CDR1 SGHTS, CDR2 YDEGEE. V was pared by 4 bases and J by 3 bases, with 11 bases between. CDR3 sequence (DNA): TGTGCCAGCAGCCTTATGGGGAGCTACGAGCAGTACTTC. Translated, it gives CASSLMGSYEQYF.

This sequence joins TRBV11-3 and TRBJ2-1; D is perhaps TRBD2 (6 bases). The CDR3 totals 17 residues. Germline V gives CDR1 SGHNT, CDR2 YENEEA. V shed 5 bases and J shed 1 base, with 18 bases lying between them. CDR3 region: CASSLGGRTHSYNEQFF. The CDR3 DNA sequence: TGTGCCAGCAGCCTAGGTGGGAGGACTCATTCCTACAATGAGCAGTTCTTC.

J is TRBJ1-2 and V is TRBV9, with D perhaps matching TRBD1 (6 bases). V was clipped by 2 bases and J by 2 bases, with 10 bases between them. CDR3 size: 14 residues. Germline CDR1 reads SGDLS; CDR2 reads YYNGEE. The CDR3 loop reads CASSVATGNYGYTF. CDR3 DNA: TGTGCCAGCAGCGTTGCGACAGGCAACTATGGCTACACCTTC.

J is TRBJ2-3 and V is TRBV5-4; D is undetermined. The germline V gene encodes CDR1 SGHNT and CDR2 YYREEE (reference sequence). V lost 2 bases to trimming and J lost 4 bases, with 8 bases between them. The CDR3 runs to 13 residues. The CDR3 loop is CASSFELSDTQYF. In DNA form, the CDR3 reads TGTGCCAGCAGCTTCGAGCTTTCAGATACGCAGTATTTT.

The chain has TRBV2 and TRBJ2-6; 9 positions agree with TRBD1. Germline CDR1 SNHLY, CDR2 FYNNEI. This CDR3 comprises 17 residues. Trimming at V came to 6 bases and at J to 2 bases, leaving 8 bases not matched to a gene. The chain's CDR3 is CASRAGQGYAGANVLTF. Here the CDR3 DNA reads TGTGCCAGCAGGGCGGGACAGGGATACGCTGGGGCCAACGTCCTGACTTTC.

The rearrangement joins TRBV27 to TRBJ2-1; 8 bases align to TRBD2. V was pared by 4 bases and J by 12 bases, with 14 bases of the junction left unmatched. The V gene's germline CDR1 is MNHEY and CDR2 SMNVEV (reference sequence). The length of the CDR3 is 15 residues. CDR3 sequence (DNA): TGTGCCAGCAGTTCCCCCGGGACTAGGGGATTGGGGCAGTTCTTC. Its translation: CASSSPGTRGLGQFF.

This rearrangement joins TRBV29-1 to TRBJ2-4; D remains ambiguous. The V gene lost 3 bases and the J gene lost 0 bases, with 9 bases spanning the gap. The V gene's germline CDR1 is SQVTM and CDR2 ANQGSEA. The CDR3 runs to 14 residues. For the CDR3, the DNA is TGCAGCGTTGATACCCCCGGAGCCAAAAACATTCAGTACTTC. This encodes CSVDTPGAKNIQYF.

This rearrangement joins TRBV18 to TRBJ1-1; 8 nucleotides match TRBD1. V lost 6 bases to trimming and J lost 7 bases; unmatched junction nucleotides: 7. The CDR3 runs to 13 residues. CDR1 is KGHSH, CDR2 LQKENI, per germline. This chain's CDR3 is CASSQAGGNEAFF. The DNA for the CDR3 is TGTGCCAGCTCCCAGGCAGGGGGCAATGAAGCTTTCTTT.